The source of this TCR beta chain is a study of OX40 agonist ivuxolimab in advanced cancers. Repertoires were generated with immunoSEQ multiplex PCR, while TCRdb's copy carries only in-frame clones and drops some. Among roughly 53,000 clones, about nine tenths were seen once, and the ten largest hold approximately 5%. The germline V gene encodes CDR1 LNHNV and CDR2 YYDKDF (reference sequence). The CDR3 loop spans 13 amino acids. Trimming shortened V by 5 bases and J by 8 bases, and 15 bases separated the two germline ends. The study sampled blood at baseline, cycle 4 day 1, and cycle 7 day 1. Findings and caveats of the study: Near-lowest levels of clonal expansion characterized partial responders at 0.1-3.0 mg/kg.

This clone was observed a single time. Its antigen is not known. The chain employs TRBV15 and TRBJ1-2; D may be TRBD1 (5 bases). The clonotype comes from an adult with an advanced solid tumor such as melanoma, head and neck, liver or kidney cancer. This sample comprised CD4+ or CD8+ T cells sorted from blood, obtained in a trial of the OX40 agonist ivuxolimab. The CDR3 region has the DNA TGTGCCACCAGCCCTGGAGGGGCGCGCGGCTACACCTTC. This encodes CATSPGGARGYTF.